The sequence of this TCR beta chain was determined in a study of OX40 agonist ivuxolimab in advanced cancers. Background on the study: Of mixed ages from about 20 to 85 and averaging about 56 years, the group was just under 85% male. General study results and limits: CD8+ T cells were the subset that, on average, had more expanded clones than CD4+.

A note on this clone: Its specificity is not known.

Sequenced by immunoSEQ multiplex PCR; TCRdb stores in-frame clones only, minus some. The table includes 55,000 to 75,000 clones, about 89% detected once. This CDR3 spans 14 amino acids. Per the germline V gene, CDR1 is KGHSH and CDR2 is LQKENI. Trimming took 3 bases from V and 5 from J, leaving 10 bases between them. Blood sampling took place at baseline, cycle 4 day 1, and cycle 7 day 1. Here the sequenced sample was CD4+ or CD8+ T cells sorted from blood, taken in a trial of the OX40 agonist ivuxolimab. The rearrangement joins TRBV18 to TRBJ2-2; no definite D call. The source of this sequence is an adult with an advanced solid tumor such as melanoma, head and neck, liver or kidney cancer. The CDR3 loop is CASSPTQATGELFF. Here the CDR3 DNA reads TGTGCCAGCTCACCGACCCAGGCGACCGGGGAGCTGTTTTTT.